A selection of T cell receptor beta chains follows, all from one sample in a study of shared clonotypes between healthy human individuals. Assay used: immunoSEQ multiplex PCR; TCRdb lists only in-frame clones, some missing. The repertoire consists of approximately 980,000 clones, with 76% occurring once and the leading ten covering approximately 1.5%. The sequenced sample consisted of memory CD4+ T cells sorted from blood. The receptors here all came from a man in his late teens or twenties in good health. Each CDR3 is given with its conserved first and last residue. Each record gives: J gene, D gene, clone size, V gene, CDR3 protein, CDR3 DNA. A D gene is named only where the DNA matches it firmly. Size is stated for part of the rows, as once, few or many counts, or as a class when the clone is expanded.

TRBJ1-1,NA,NA,TRBV6-1,CAIRDGGLEAFF,TGTGCCATTAGAGACGGAGGCCTTGAAGCTTTCTTT
TRBJ2-7,NA,few,TRBV19,CASSPLGGASYEQYF,TGTGCCAGTAGTCCCCTCGGGGGCGCGTCCTACGAGCAGTACTTC
TRBJ2-2,NA,NA,TRBV16,CASSQSVQAGELFF,TGTGCCAGCAGCCAATCTGTACAGGCCGGGGAGCTGTTTTTT
TRBJ1-2,NA,many,TRBV9,CASSVGGAGYGYTF,TGTGCCAGCAGCGTGGGGGGCGCAGGCTATGGCTACACCTTC
TRBJ1-2,NA,once,TRBV6-5,CASSYSARSNYGYTF,TGTGCCAGCAGTTACTCGGCCAGATCTAACTATGGCTACACCTTC
TRBJ2-5,TRBD1,NA,TRBV5-1,CASSLEGGWGETQYF,TGCGCCAGCAGCTTGGAAGGGGGCTGGGGAGAGACCCAGTACTTC
TRBJ2-3,TRBD1,NA,TRBV5-1,CASTGTGGTDTQYF,TGCGCCAGTACCGGGACAGGAGGCACAGATACGCAGTATTTT
TRBJ2-1,TRBD2,NA,TRBV2,CATGTSGGLNEQFF,TGTGCCACGGGGACTAGCGGGGGGCTCAATGAGCAGTTCTTC
TRBJ1-6,TRBD1,once,TRBV6-1,CASSGHRGSYNSPLHF,TGTGCCAGCAGTGGGCACAGGGGCTCCTATAATTCACCCCTCCACTTT
TRBJ2-3,TRBD2,many,TRBV7-2,CASSTGLAGGGSTDTQYF,TGTGCCAGCAGTACGGGACTAGCGGGGGGCGGCAGCACAGATACGCAGTATTTT
TRBJ2-7,TRBD2,NA,TRBV7-2,CASSLTAGVGEQYF,TGTGCCAGCAGCTTAACAGCGGGAGTTGGCGAGCAGTACTTC
TRBJ2-3,NA,NA,TRBV6-6,CASSFGHSTDTQYF,TGTGCCAGCAGTTTCGGACACTCCACAGATACGCAGTATTTT
TRBJ2-5,NA,once,TRBV7-9,CASSLSLWQERTQYF,TGTGCCAGCAGCTTAAGTTTGTGGCAGGAGAGGACCCAGTACTTC
TRBJ1-1,NA,NA,TRBV19,CASSIRVNTEAFF,TGTGCCAGTAGTATCCGGGTGAACACTGAAGCTTTCTTT
TRBJ2-2,NA,NA,TRBV21-1,CASLRVSNTGELFF,TGTGCCAGCCTAAGGGTCTCGAACACCGGGGAGCTGTTTTTT
TRBJ1-2,NA,NA,TRBV7-9,CASSSTRTVNYGYTF,TGTGCCAGCAGCTCGACCCGGACAGTTAACTATGGCTACACCTTC
TRBJ2-7,TRBD2,NA,TRBV4-2,CASSQLAGAYEQYF,TGTGCCAGCAGCCAACTAGCGGGGGCTTACGAGCAGTACTTC
TRBJ2-1,NA,few,TRBV19,CASSIQNEQFF,TGTGCCAGTAGTATCCAGAATGAGCAGTTCTTC
TRBJ1-2,TRBD1,NA,TRBV5-1,CASSRTGDANYGYTF,TGCGCCAGCAGCAGGACAGGGGATGCTAACTATGGCTACACCTTC
TRBJ1-2,NA,NA,TRBV18,CASSPPGRYDVGGYTF,TGTGCCAGCTCACCACCAGGCAGGTATGATGTCGGTGGCTACACCTTC
TRBJ2-2,NA,NA,TRBV6-6,CASSYTPGAGELFF,TGTGCCAGCAGTTACACTCCTGGGGCCGGGGAGCTGTTTTTT
TRBJ1-4,NA,NA,TRBV30,CAWSHRQEKLFF,TGTGCCTGGAGTCACAGACAGGAAAAACTGTTTTTT
TRBJ1-2,NA,many,TRBV5-1,CASSLDWKTSTF,TGCGCCAGCAGCTTAGATTGGAAAACAAGCACCTTC
TRBJ1-2,NA,NA,TRBV10-3,CAITGTDYGYTF,TGTGCCATCACAGGGACGGACTATGGCTACACCTTC
TRBJ1-3,NA,NA,TRBV9,CASSVDTINSGNTIYF,TGTGCCAGCAGCGTAGACACGATAAACTCTGGAAACACCATATATTTT
TRBJ1-2,NA,NA,TRBV2,CASSLSRDGYTF,TGTGCCAGCAGCCTCAGCAGGGATGGCTACACCTTC